The 28 T cell receptor beta chains presented below share a single source sample, sequenced in a study of cytomegalovirus exposure and HLA in healthy donors. This table comes from immunoSEQ multiplex PCR, and its TCRdb copy is limited to in-frame clones, with some not included. The sample shows fewer than 200,000 clones, approximately 90% of them seen only once. Material: PBMCs. These TCRs come from a woman aged 25 to 39 in good health and CMV-seronegative.

The chain combines TRBV19 with TRBJ2-7; 9 nucleotides match TRBD2. The junction had 16 bases not matched to a gene; V was cut back by 6 bases and J by 4 bases. The germline V gene has CDR1 LNHDA and CDR2 SQIVND (reference sequence). The CDR3 is 17 amino acids. CDR3 nucleotides: TGTGCCAGTAGGCCAAGACACTCCAGCGGGGGGAAGTACGAGCAGTACTTC. Amino acids: CASRPRHSSGGKYEQYF.

The V gene is TRBV6-1, the J gene TRBJ2-7, with TRBD2 as a possible D gene (5 bases). CDR1 MNHNS and CDR2 SASEGT come from the germline V gene. The CDR3 sequence is 13 residues long. Trimming pared 7 bases from V and 2 bases from J, leaving 12 bases between. The CDR3 DNA reads TGTGCCAGCAAACCCAGCGGAACCTACGAGCAGTACTTC. This sequence encodes CASKPSGTYEQYF.

This rearrangement joins TRBV7-2 to TRBJ2-3, with 9 positions matching TRBD2. The germline CDR1 and CDR2 sequences are SGHTA and FQGNSA. V lost 5 bases to trimming and J lost 6 bases; unmatched junction nucleotides: 12. CDR3 length: 16 amino acids. The CDR3 spells CASSPRSGAGGDTQYF. CDR3 nucleotide sequence: TGTGCCAGCAGCCCGCGGAGCGGGGCGGGAGGGGATACGCAGTATTTT.

The rearrangement uses TRBV6-5 and TRBJ1-2; 8 bases align to TRBD1. The CDR3 length is 15 residues. V was pared by 6 bases and J by 8 bases, with 14 bases of the junction left unmatched. Germline CDR1 reads MNHEY; CDR2 reads SVGAGI. The CDR3 protein is CASSPTGTGSRGYTF. The CDR3 DNA follows: TGTGCCAGCAGCCCGACTGGGACAGGATCTCGCGGCTACACCTTC.

The V gene is TRBV6-6, the J gene TRBJ1-2; D is undetermined. The V end was cut by 0 bases, the J end by 2 bases, with 10 bases between. CDR1 and CDR2 (germline): MNHNY, SVGAGI (reference sequence). CDR3 length: 15 residues. In DNA form, the CDR3 reads TGTGCCAGCAGTTACTCCCCAGTCAGAAACTATGGCTACACCTTC. This encodes CASSYSPVRNYGYTF.

This sequence joins TRBV5-6 and TRBJ1-1; perhaps TRBD1 as D (6 bases). CDR1 is SGHDT, CDR2 YYEEEE, per germline. CDR3 length: 12 residues. Trimming stripped 4 bases from V and 7 bases from J, with 11 bases between. CDR3: CASSTEGGEAFF. CDR3 coding DNA: TGTGCCAGCAGCACGGAAGGGGGTGAAGCTTTCTTT.

The genes are TRBV4-1 and TRBJ2-3; TRBD1 might be the D (6 bases). CDR1 and CDR2 from the germline V gene are MGHRA and YSYEKL. V shed 4 bases and J shed 6 bases, with 14 bases lying between them. This CDR3 is built from 14 residues. The CDR3 sequence is CASSLLGARDTQYF. CDR3 nucleotide sequence: TGCGCCAGCAGCCTTCTGGGGGCGCGGGATACGCAGTATTTT.

The rearrangement joins TRBV9 to TRBJ2-3, with D tentatively TRBD2 (5 bases). Germline CDR1 SGDLS, CDR2 YYNGEE. With 2 bases removed from V and 3 bases from J, the gap between germline ends came to 10 bases. The CDR3 extends over 14 amino acids. For the CDR3, the DNA is TGTGCCAGCAGCGTTCGTACGGGAACAGATACGCAGTATTTT. Protein: CASSVRTGTDTQYF.

The V call is TRBV12-5, the J call TRBJ2-7; D gene unclear. The CDR3 runs 17 residues. Germline assignment: CDR1 LGHNT and CDR2 FRNRAP. V gave up 6 bases and J gave up 2 bases, with 23 bases separating them. The CDR3 DNA sequence: TGTGCTAGTGGCCCAACCCTTTTAAAAACCTCTACCTACGAGCAGTACTTC. The encoded protein is CASGPTLLKTSTYEQYF.

This sequence joins TRBV6-1 and TRBJ2-7, with TRBD2 identical over 9 bases. Germline CDR1 is MNHNS and CDR2 is SASEGT. With 4 bases clipped from V and 1 base from J, the junction kept 8 bases outside the gene matches. The CDR3 is made up of 16 amino acids. CDR3 residues: CASSVRGGGKSYEQYF. The CDR3 DNA follows: TGTGCCAGCAGTGTCCGCGGGGGGGGCAAATCCTACGAGCAGTACTTC.

The rearrangement joins TRBV30 to TRBJ1-1, with TRBD1 identical over 8 bases. This CDR3 has 13 amino acids. Looked up from germline, CDR1 is GTSNPN and CDR2 is SVGIG (reference sequence). After removal of 7 bases from V and 3 bases from J, the junction contained 7 bases not matched to a gene. For the CDR3, the DNA is TGTGCCTTGATGGACAGGGTTTACACTGAAGCTTTCTTT. Its translation: CALMDRVYTEAFF.

The chain carries TRBV19 and TRBJ1-1; possible D gene TRBD1, 5 bases. The CDR3 runs 15 residues. Trimming stripped 6 bases from V and 4 bases from J, with 18 bases between. Germline V gives CDR1 LNHDA, CDR2 SQIVND (reference sequence). The CDR3: CASSPRKGKSTEAFF. DNA for the CDR3: TGTGCCAGTAGCCCCCGGAAGGGGAAGTCCACTGAAGCTTTCTTT.

The CDR3 loop reads CASSETGDAVEAFF. The CDR3 DNA reads as TGTGCCAGCAGTGAAACAGGGGACGCCGTTGAAGCTTTCTTT. This sequence joins TRBV2 and TRBJ1-1; 7 bases align to TRBD1. The length of the CDR3 is 14 residues. Germline CDR1 SNHLY, CDR2 FYNNEI. After removal of 2 bases from V and 7 bases from J, the junction contained 7 bases not matched to a gene. The full variable domain, completed using reference TRBV2 and TRBJ1-1, is EPEVTQTPSHQVTQMGQEVILRCVPISNHLYFYWYRQILGQKVEFLVSFYNNEISEKSEIFDDQFSVERPDGSNFTLKIRSTKLEDSAMYFCASSETGDAVEAFFGQGTRLTVV.

The chain joins TRBV5-6 to TRBJ2-1, with 14 bases aligning to TRBD2. This CDR3 region has 18 residues. The V gene's germline CDR1 is SGHDT and CDR2 YYEEEE. With 2 bases clipped from V and 6 bases from J, the junction kept 10 bases outside the gene matches. The CDR3 DNA sequence: TGTGCCAGCAGCTTTGGTCCGCCCGGACTAGCGGGGGGCAATGAGCAGTTCTTC. Protein product: CASSFGPPGLAGGNEQFF.

The chain uses TRBV9 and TRBJ1-3; TRBD1 is a possible D gene (5 bases). CDR1 is SGDLS and CDR2 is YYNGEE in the germline V gene. V lost 2 bases to trimming and J lost 6 bases, with 15 bases between them. The CDR3 extends over 15 amino acids. The CDR3 loop reads CASSVLSGGENTIYF. The CDR3 DNA follows: TGTGCCAGCAGCGTTCTCTCCGGGGGGGAAAACACCATATATTTT.

Notes on this clone: At one boundary the junction diverges from the germline segment, which might be a read error. The chain recombines TRBV7-7 with TRBJ2-7; TRBD1 matches at 10 bases. This CDR3 region has 14 residues. The germline CDR1 and CDR2 sequences are SSHAT and FNYEAQ (reference sequence). The CDR3 DNA follows: TGTGCTAGCAGCCCCGGGACAGGGGCTACCGAGCAGTACTTC. Its protein is CASSPGTGATEQYF.

A few counts support this clone. This chain joins TRBV27 and TRBJ1-2, with a weak D call TRBD1 (6 bases). There are 15 residues in the CDR3. V was pared by 0 bases and J by 8 bases, with 16 bases between. The germline V gene encodes CDR1 MNHEY and CDR2 SMNVEV (reference sequence). CDR3 bases: TGTGCCAGCAGTTTATCAGTACAGGGATCTGGAGGCTACACCTTC. Its protein product is CASSLSVQGSGGYTF.

This clone was seen a single time. The chain employs TRBV20-1 and TRBJ1-2; D is perhaps TRBD1 (6 bases). Germline V lookup: CDR1 DFQATT, CDR2 SNEGSKA (reference sequence). This CDR3 has 11 residues. Trimming took off 5 bases at V and 5 bases at J, with 9 bases between the two ends. CDR3: CSAPQGYGYTF. The CDR3 bases are TGCAGTGCTCCACAGGGATATGGCTACACCTTC.

The V and J genes are TRBV7-2 and TRBJ1-6, with TRBD1 identical over 11 bases. CDR1 is SGHTA, CDR2 FQGNSA, per germline. The V and J ends lost 5 bases and 7 bases, in that order; junction bases with no gene match: 4. This CDR3 region has 15 residues. As DNA, the CDR3 is TGTGCCAGCAGCGTATGGACAGGGGGCAATTCACCCCTCCACTTT. This codes for CASSVWTGGNSPLHF.

About this clone itself: At one of its ends the junction is not consistent with the germline gene, which may arise from a read error. The chain is built from TRBV10-3 and TRBJ2-1, with TRBD1 matching 11 bases. This CDR3 is built from 15 residues. The germline CDR1 and CDR2 sequences are ENHRY and SYGVKD. In DNA, the CDR3 is TGTGCCATCCGTGACGGACAGGGGGCAGTCAATGAGCAGTTCTTC. Protein: CAIRDGQGAVNEQFF.

The genes are TRBV7-9 and TRBJ2-1; TRBD2 agrees at 9 bases. The V gene end was trimmed by 5 bases and the J gene end by 4 bases; junction bases not matched to a gene: 6. The CDR3 covers 15 residues. Germline CDR1 and CDR2: SEHNR and FQNEAQ (reference sequence). The CDR3 reads CASSLSGGRYNEQFF. The CDR3 DNA reads as TGTGCCAGCAGCCTTAGCGGGGGCCGGTACAATGAGCAGTTCTTC.

V is TRBV6-5 and J is TRBJ1-1, with 8 positions matching TRBD1. The V and J ends lost 4 bases and 6 bases, in that order; junction bases with no gene match: 7. The CDR3 spans 14 residues. Per the germline V gene, CDR1 is MNHEY and CDR2 is SVGAGI. CDR3 amino acids: CASSFGQGLSEAFF. CDR3 sequence (DNA): TGTGCCAGCAGTTTTGGACAGGGTTTGTCTGAAGCTTTCTTT.

The sample holds one count of this clone. The CDR3 loop is CASNPGAGGFGYTF. In nucleotides, the CDR3 is TGTGCCAGTAACCCCGGGGCAGGGGGTTTCGGCTACACCTTC. The chain has TRBV5-8 and TRBJ1-2, with 7 bases lining up with TRBD1. V lost 8 bases, J lost 8 bases, and 15 bases stayed unmatched. Germline loops: CDR1 SGHTS, CDR2 YDEGEE. The CDR3 covers 14 residues.

CDR3 DNA: TGCGCCAGCAGCCCCGGGACTAGCGGGGGGCGCACAGATACGCAGTATTTT. Its protein is CASSPGTSGGRTDTQYF. The chain combines TRBV5-1 with TRBJ2-3, with 15 bases that match TRBD2. The CDR3 has 17 amino acids. The V and J ends lost 4 bases and 1 base, in that order; junction bases with no gene match: 4. Germline values: CDR1 SGHRS, CDR2 YFSETQ. The whole variable domain, remainder taken from reference TRBV5-1 and TRBJ2-3, is KAGVTQTPRYLIKTRGQQVTLSCSPISGHRSVSWYQQTPGQGLQFLFEYFSETQRNKGNFPGRFSGRQFSNSRSEMNVSTLELGDSALYLCASSPGTSGGRTDTQYFGPGTRLTVL.

This clone was recorded once. This chain joins TRBV30 and TRBJ1-1; 8 nucleotides line up with TRBD1. This CDR3 contains 16 residues. The junction had 6 bases not matched to a gene; V was cut back by 0 bases and J by 0 bases. Germline CDR1 and CDR2: GTSNPN and SVGIG (reference sequence). The CDR3 nucleotides are TGTGCCTGGAGTGTAACCAGGACAGGGTTGAACACTGAAGCTTTCTTT. Amino acid sequence: CAWSVTRTGLNTEAFF.

This chain links TRBV5-1 with TRBJ2-5, with D possibly being TRBD1 (5 bases). V was cut by 6 bases and J by 1 base, with 13 bases left in between. Per germline, CDR1 SGHRS and CDR2 YFSETQ. The CDR3 consists of 14 residues. CDR3 region: CASNTQDGQETQYF. The CDR3 DNA sequence: TGCGCCAGCAATACACAGGACGGCCAAGAGACCCAGTACTTC.

This clone was counted between two and nine times. The V gene is TRBV11-2, the J gene TRBJ2-3; TRBD2 aligns across 9 bases. The germline V gene has CDR1 SGHAT and CDR2 FQNNGV. Unmatched junction bases numbered 1, after V lost 3 bases and J lost 0 bases. There are 15 residues in the CDR3. The CDR3 bases are TGTGCCAGCAGCTTTAGCGGGAGTAGCACAGATACGCAGTATTTT. Translating gives CASSFSGSSTDTQYF.

This chain connects TRBV7-9 to TRBJ2-3, with D possibly being TRBD2 (6 bases). V lost 8 bases, J lost 2 bases, and 17 bases lay in between. Germline loops: CDR1 SEHNR, CDR2 FQNEAQ (reference sequence). The CDR3 runs 15 residues. CDR3 protein: CASGLWRGITDTQYF. The CDR3 nucleotides are TGTGCCAGCGGGCTGTGGCGGGGCATCACAGATACGCAGTATTTT. The variable domain in full, with the rest retrieved from reference TRBV7-9 and TRBJ2-3, is DTGVSQNPRHKITKRGQNVTFRCDPISEHNRLYWYRQTLGQGPEFLTYFQNEAQLEKSRLLSDRFSAERPKGSFSTLEIQRTEQGDSAMYLCASGLWRGITDTQYFGPGTRLTVL.